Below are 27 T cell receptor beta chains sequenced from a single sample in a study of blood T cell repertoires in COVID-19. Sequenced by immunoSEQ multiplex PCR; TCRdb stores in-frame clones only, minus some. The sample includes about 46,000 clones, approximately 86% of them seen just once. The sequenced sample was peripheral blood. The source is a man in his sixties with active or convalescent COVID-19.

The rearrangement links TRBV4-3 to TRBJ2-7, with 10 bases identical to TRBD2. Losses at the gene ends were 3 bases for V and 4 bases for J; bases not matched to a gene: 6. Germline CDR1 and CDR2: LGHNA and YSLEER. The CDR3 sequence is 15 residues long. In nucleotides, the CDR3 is TGCGCCAGCAGCCATGATAGCGGGGGGAGGTACGAGCAGTACTTC. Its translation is CASSHDSGGRYEQYF.

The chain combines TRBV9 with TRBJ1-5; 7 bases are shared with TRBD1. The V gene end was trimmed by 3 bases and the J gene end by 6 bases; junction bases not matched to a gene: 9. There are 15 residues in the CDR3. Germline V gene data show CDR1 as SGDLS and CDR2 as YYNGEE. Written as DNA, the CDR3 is TGTGCCAGCAGCGCGGAGGGGGCGCGAGGTCAGCCCCAGCATTTT. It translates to CASSAEGARGQPQHF.

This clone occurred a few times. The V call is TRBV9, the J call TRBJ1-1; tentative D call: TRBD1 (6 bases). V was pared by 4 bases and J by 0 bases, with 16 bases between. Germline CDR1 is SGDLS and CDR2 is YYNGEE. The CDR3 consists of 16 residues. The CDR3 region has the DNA TGTGCCAGCAGCCCTACAGGGAAGATCATGAACACTGAAGCTTTCTTT. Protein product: CASSPTGKIMNTEAFF.

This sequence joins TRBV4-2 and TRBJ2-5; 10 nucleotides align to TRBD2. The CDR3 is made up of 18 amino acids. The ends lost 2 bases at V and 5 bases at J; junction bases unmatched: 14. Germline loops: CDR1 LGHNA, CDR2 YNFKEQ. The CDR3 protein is CASSQSPPGAGGRETQYF. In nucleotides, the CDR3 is TGTGCCAGCAGCCAAAGCCCTCCGGGAGCGGGGGGGCGGGAGACCCAGTACTTC.

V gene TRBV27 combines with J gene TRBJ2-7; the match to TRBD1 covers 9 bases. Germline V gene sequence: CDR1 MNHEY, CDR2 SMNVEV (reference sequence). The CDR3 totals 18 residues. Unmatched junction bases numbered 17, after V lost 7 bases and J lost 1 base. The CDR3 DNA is TGTGCCAGCAAAAAGGCCGAGTGGGGACAGGGCGGTTCCTACGAGCAGTACTTC. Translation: CASKKAEWGQGGSYEQYF.

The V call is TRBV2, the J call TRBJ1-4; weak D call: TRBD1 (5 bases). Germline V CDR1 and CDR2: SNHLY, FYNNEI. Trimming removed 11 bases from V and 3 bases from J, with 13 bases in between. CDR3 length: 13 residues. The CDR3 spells CAGARDSNEKLFF. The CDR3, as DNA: TGTGCCGGGGCCAGGGACTCTAATGAAAAACTGTTTTTT. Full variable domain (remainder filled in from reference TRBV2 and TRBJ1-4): EPEVTQTPSHQVTQMGQEVILRCVPISNHLYFYWYRQILGQKVEFLVSFYNNEISEKSEIFDDQFSVERPDGSNFTLKIRSTKLEDSAMYFCAGARDSNEKLFFGSGTQLSVL.

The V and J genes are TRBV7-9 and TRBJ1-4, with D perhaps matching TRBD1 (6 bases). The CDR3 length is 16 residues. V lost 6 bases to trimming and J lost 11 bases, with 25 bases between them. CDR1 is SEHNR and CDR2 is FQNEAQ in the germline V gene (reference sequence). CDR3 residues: CASSQFTGLLPRKLFF. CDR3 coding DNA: TGTGCCAGCAGTCAATTTACAGGGCTCCTCCCGCGGAAACTGTTTTTT. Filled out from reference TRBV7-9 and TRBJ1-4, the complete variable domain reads DTGVSQNPRHKITKRGQNVTFRCDPISEHNRLYWYRQTLGQGPEFLTYFQNEAQLEKSRLLSDRFSAERPKGSFSTLEIQRTEQGDSAMYLCASSQFTGLLPRKLFFGSGTQLSVL.

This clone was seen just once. The CDR3: CASSLGLVGELIKAFF. CDR3 DNA: TGCGCCAGCAGCTTGGGGCTTGTGGGCGAACTTATCAAAGCTTTCTTT. V and J are TRBV5-1 and TRBJ1-1, with unresolved D. This CDR3 spans 16 amino acids. Trimming stripped 0 bases from V and 9 bases from J, with 21 bases between. The germline V gene has CDR1 SGHRS and CDR2 YFSETQ.

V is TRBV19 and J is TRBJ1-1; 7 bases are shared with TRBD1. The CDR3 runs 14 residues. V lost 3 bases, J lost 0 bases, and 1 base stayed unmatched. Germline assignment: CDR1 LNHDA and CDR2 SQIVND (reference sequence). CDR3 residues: CASSMGQLNTEAFF. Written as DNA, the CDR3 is TGTGCCAGTAGTATGGGACAGCTGAACACTGAAGCTTTCTTT.

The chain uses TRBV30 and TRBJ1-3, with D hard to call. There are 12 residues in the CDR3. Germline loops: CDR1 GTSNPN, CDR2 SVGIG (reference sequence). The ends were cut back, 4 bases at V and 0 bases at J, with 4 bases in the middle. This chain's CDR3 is CAWKYSGNTIYF. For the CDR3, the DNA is TGTGCCTGGAAATACTCTGGAAACACCATATATTTT.

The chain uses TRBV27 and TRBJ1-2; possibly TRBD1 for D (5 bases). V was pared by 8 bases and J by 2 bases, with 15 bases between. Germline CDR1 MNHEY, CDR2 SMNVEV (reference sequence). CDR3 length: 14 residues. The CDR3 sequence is CASWKVGQNYGYTF. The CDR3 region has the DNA TGTGCCAGCTGGAAGGTAGGACAAAACTATGGCTACACCTTC.

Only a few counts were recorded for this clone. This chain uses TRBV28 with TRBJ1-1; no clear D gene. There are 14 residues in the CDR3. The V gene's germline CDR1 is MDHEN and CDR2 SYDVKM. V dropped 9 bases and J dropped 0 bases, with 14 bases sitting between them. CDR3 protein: CASMALIMNTEAFF. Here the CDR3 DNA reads TGTGCCAGTATGGCTCTTATCATGAACACTGAAGCTTTCTTT.

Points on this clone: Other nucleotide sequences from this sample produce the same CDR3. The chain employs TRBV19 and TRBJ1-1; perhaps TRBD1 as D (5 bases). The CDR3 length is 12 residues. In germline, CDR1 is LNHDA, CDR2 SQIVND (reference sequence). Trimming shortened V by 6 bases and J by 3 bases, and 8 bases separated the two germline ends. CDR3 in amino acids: CASSVGDTEAFF. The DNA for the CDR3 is TGTGCCAGTAGCGTAGGGGACACTGAAGCTTTCTTT.

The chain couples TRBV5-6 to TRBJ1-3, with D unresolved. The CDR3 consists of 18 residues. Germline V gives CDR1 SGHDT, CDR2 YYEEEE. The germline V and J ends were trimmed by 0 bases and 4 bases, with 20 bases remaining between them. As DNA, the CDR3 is TGTGCCAGCAGCTTGGCACCTCATAAGCAGGTCTGGGGAAACACCATATATTTT. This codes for CASSLAPHKQVWGNTIYF. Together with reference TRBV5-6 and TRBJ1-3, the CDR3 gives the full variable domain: DAGVTQSPTHLIKTRGQQVTLRCSPKSGHDTVSWYQQALGQGPQFIFQYYEEEERQRGNFPDRFSGHQFPNYSSELNVNALLLGDSALYLCASSLAPHKQVWGNTIYFGEGSWLTVV.

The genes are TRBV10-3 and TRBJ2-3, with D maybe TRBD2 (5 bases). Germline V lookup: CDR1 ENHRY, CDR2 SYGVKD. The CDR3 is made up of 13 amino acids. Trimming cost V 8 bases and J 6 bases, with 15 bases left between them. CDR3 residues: CAIGGQLGDTQYF. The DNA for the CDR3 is TGTGCCATCGGAGGCCAACTCGGCGATACGCAGTATTTT.

CDR3 coding DNA: TGTGCCACCAGTGATTTAGGGACTAGCGGGGGGTCTAGCACAGATACGCAGTATTTT. Amino acid sequence: CATSDLGTSGGSSTDTQYF. The chain combines TRBV24-1 with TRBJ2-3; 15 bases match TRBD2. The CDR3 length is 19 residues. The ends lost 1 base at V and 0 bases at J; junction bases unmatched: 4. From germline, CDR1 is KGHDR and CDR2 SFDVKD.

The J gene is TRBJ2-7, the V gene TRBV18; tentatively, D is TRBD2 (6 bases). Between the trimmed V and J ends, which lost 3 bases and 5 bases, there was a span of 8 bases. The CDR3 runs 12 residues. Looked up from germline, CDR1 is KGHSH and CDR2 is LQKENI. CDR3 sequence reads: CASSPSGDEQYF. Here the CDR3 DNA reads TGTGCCAGCTCACCTTCGGGGGACGAGCAGTACTTC.

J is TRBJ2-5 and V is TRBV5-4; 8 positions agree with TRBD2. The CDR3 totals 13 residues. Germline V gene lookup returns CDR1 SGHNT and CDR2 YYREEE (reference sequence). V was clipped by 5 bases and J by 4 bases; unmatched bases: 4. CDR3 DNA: TGTGCCAGCAGGTCCGGGACTAGAGAGACCCAGTACTTC. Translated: CASRSGTRETQYF.

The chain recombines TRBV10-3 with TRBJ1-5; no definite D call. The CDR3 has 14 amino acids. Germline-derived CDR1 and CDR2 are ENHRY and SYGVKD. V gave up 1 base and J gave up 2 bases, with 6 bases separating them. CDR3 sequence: CAISEWSGNQPQHF. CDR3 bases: TGTGCCATCAGTGAGTGGTCAGGCAATCAGCCCCAGCATTTT.

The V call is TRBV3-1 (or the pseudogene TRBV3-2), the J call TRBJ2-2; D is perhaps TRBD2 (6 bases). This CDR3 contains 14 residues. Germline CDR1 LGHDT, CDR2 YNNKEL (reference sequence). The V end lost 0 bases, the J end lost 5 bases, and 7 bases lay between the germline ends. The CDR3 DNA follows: TGTGCCAGCAGCCAAGACGCGGGGACCGGGGAGCTGTTTTTT. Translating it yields CASSQDAGTGELFF.

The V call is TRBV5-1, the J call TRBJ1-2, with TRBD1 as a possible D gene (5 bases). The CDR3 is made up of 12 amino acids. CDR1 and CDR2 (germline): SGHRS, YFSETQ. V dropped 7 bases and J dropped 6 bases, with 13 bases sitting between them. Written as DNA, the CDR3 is TGCGCCAGCTCCTGGGGGGGGAATGGCTACACCTTC. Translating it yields CASSWGGNGYTF.

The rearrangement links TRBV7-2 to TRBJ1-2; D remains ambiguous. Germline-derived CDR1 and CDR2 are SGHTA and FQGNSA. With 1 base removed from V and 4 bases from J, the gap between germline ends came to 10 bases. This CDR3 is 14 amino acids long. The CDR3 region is CASSLVGEGYGYTF. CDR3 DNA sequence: TGTGCCAGCAGCTTAGTGGGTGAGGGCTATGGCTACACCTTC.

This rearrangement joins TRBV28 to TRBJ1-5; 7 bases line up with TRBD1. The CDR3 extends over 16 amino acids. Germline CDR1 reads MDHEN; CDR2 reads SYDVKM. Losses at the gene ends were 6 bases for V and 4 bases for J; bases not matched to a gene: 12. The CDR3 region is CASSSEIGGWNQPQHF. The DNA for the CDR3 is TGTGCCAGCAGCTCCGAAATAGGGGGCTGGAATCAGCCCCAGCATTTT.

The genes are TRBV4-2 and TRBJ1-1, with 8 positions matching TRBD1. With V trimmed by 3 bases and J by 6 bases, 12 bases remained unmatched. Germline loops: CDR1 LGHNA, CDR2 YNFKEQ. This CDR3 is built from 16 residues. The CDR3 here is CASSHQDRGRTAEAFF. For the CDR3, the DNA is TGTGCCAGCAGCCACCAAGACAGGGGTCGAACGGCTGAAGCTTTCTTT.

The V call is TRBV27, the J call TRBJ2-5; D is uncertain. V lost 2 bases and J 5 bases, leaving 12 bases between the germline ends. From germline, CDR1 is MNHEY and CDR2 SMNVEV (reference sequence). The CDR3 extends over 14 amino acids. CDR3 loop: CASSLSSPLETQYF. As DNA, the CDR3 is TGTGCCAGCAGTTTAAGTAGCCCCCTGGAGACCCAGTACTTC.

This CDR3 reads CASFETGKETQYF. The CDR3 coding sequence is TGTGCCAGCTTTGAGACAGGGAAAGAGACCCAGTACTTC. The chain carries TRBV7-9 and TRBJ2-5; TRBD1 aligns across 7 bases. Germline CDR1 and CDR2: SEHNR and FQNEAQ (reference sequence). The length of the CDR3 is 13 residues. Trimming at V came to 8 bases and at J to 3 bases, leaving 6 bases not matched to a gene.

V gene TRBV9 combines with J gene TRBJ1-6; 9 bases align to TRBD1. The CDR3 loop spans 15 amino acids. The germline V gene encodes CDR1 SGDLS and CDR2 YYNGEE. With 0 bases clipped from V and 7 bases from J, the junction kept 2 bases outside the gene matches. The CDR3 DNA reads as TGTGCCAGCAGCGTAGAGGGGACAGGGAATTCACCCCTCCACTTT. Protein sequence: CASSVEGTGNSPLHF.